One sample yielded the 6 T cell receptor beta chains listed below, sequenced in a study of CD4+ T cells in melanoma. TCRdb's table, derived via immunoSEQ multiplex PCR, lists solely in-frame clones and lacks some. The sample holds a few thousand clones, approximately 61% seen once. The sequenced material came from cells from a culture (not recorded whether cultured in vitro). Every receptor here comes from a human donor with melanoma.

CDR3 DNA sequence: TGTGCCAGCAGCGGACAGGGGGTAGGCGAGCAGTACTTC. Its translation: CASSGQGVGEQYF. This sequence joins TRBV2 and TRBJ2-7; 10 positions agree with TRBD1. Germline assignment: CDR1 SNHLY and CDR2 FYNNEI. This CDR3 region has 13 residues. Trimming removed 6 bases from V and 6 bases from J; junction bases left unmatched: 5.

A few counts support this clone. As DNA, the CDR3 is TGTGCCAGCAGTACCGGGGGGCTCTCCGGGGAGCTGTTTTTT. It translates to CASSTGGLSGELFF. This sequence joins TRBV27 and TRBJ2-2; TRBD2 is a possible D gene (7 bases). Per germline, CDR1 MNHEY and CDR2 SMNVEV (reference sequence). CDR3 length: 14 residues. V shed 5 bases and J shed 6 bases, with 13 bases lying between them.

The chain recombines TRBV5-1 with TRBJ1-1; a weak D match, TRBD1 (5 bases). This CDR3 region has 18 residues. Germline CDR1 reads SGHRS; CDR2 reads YFSETQ. V lost 0 bases to trimming and J lost 3 bases, with 21 bases between them. CDR3 nucleotides: TGCGCCAGCAGCTTGGGAGTCGTCGGTGGGGGGTGGGACACTGAAGCTTTCTTT. Its protein product is CASSLGVVGGGWDTEAFF.

The V and J genes are TRBV5-6 and TRBJ2-1; 9 nucleotides match TRBD1. The germline V gene has CDR1 SGHDT and CDR2 YYEEEE. The CDR3 is 13 residues long. The J segment lost 7 bases and the V segment lost 5 bases, leaving 4 bases of the junction unmatched. The CDR3 protein is CASSHGTGNEQFF. The CDR3 coding sequence is TGTGCCAGCAGTCACGGGACAGGGAATGAGCAGTTCTTC.

The CDR3 DNA reads TGTGCCAGCAGAGGGGAAAACTATGGCTACACCTTC. This codes for CASRGENYGYTF. The gene calls are TRBV6-5 and TRBJ1-2; weak D call: TRBD1 (5 bases). With 6 bases removed from V and 2 bases from J, the gap between germline ends came to 7 bases. The V gene's germline CDR1 is MNHEY and CDR2 SVGAGI. The CDR3 covers 12 residues.

This clone was recorded once. The gene calls are TRBV30 and TRBJ2-7; TRBD2 matches at 7 bases. This CDR3 comprises 12 residues. Germline CDR1 and CDR2: GTSNPN and SVGIG (reference sequence). The CDR3 region is CAATGPGGEQYF. For the CDR3, the DNA is TGTGCGGCGACCGGGCCCGGGGGGGAGCAGTACTTC.